This T cell receptor beta chain was sequenced in a study of beta chain features in type 1 diabetes. Study-wide points: TCRB CDR3s were moderately but significantly shorter in Type 1 diabetes patients in all four CD4+ subsets. The naive, central memory and Treg TCRB repertoires of patients appeared to be more similar to one another than those of healthy donors.

Only a few counts were recorded for this clone. Its antigen is not identified. Deletions cut 6 bases from V and 9 bases from J, with 12 bases between. Germline CDR1 DFQATT, CDR2 SNEGSKA (reference sequence). This CDR3 has 11 amino acids. As every portion of the isolated RNA was reverse transcribed, the sequencing read expressed TCRB transcripts. The assay was immunoSEQ multiplex PCR, and TCRdb's table has in-frame clones only and misses some. The sample lists under 950,000 clones; about 17% were seen once. The sequencing input was naive CD4+ T cells from blood. This chain links TRBV20-1 with TRBJ2-1; D uncertain. This TCR was sampled from a woman under 30 in good health. The CDR3 loop reads CSAKRKGEQFF. The CDR3 nucleotides read TGCAGTGCAAAAAGAAAGGGTGAGCAGTTCTTC.